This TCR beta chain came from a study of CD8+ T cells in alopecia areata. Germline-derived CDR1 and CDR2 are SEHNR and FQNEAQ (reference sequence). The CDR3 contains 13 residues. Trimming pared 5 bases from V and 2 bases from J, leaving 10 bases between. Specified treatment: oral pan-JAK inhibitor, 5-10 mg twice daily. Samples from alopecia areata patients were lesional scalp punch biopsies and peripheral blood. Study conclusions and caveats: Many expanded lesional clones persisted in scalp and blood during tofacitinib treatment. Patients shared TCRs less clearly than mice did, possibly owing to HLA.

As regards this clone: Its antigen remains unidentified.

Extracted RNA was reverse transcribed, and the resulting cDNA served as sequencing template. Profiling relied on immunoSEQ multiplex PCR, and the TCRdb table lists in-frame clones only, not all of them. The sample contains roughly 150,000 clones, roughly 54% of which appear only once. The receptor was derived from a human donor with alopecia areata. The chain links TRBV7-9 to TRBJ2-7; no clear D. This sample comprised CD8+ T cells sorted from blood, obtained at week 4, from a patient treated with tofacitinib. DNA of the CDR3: TGTGCCAGCAGCCCGCCTGTTACCTACGAGCAGTACTTC. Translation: CASSPPVTYEQYF.